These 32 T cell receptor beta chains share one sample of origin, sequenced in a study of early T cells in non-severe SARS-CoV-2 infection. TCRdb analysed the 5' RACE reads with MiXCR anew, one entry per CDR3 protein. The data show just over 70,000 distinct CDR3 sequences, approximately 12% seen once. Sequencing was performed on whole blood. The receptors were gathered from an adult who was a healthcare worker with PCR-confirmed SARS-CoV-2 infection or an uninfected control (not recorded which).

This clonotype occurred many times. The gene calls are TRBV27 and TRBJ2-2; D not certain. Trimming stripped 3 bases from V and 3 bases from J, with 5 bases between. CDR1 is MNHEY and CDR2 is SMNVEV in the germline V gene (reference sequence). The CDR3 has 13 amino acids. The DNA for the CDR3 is TGTGCCAGCAGTTTGAAGCACACCGGGGAGCTGTTTTTT. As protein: CASSLKHTGELFF.

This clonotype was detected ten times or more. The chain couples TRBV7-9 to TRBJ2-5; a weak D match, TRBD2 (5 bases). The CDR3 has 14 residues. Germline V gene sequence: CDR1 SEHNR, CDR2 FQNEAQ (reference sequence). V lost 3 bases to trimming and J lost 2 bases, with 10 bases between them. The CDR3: CASSLSGLQETQYF. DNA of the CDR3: TGTGCCAGCAGCTTGTCTGGACTTCAAGAGACCCAGTACTTC.

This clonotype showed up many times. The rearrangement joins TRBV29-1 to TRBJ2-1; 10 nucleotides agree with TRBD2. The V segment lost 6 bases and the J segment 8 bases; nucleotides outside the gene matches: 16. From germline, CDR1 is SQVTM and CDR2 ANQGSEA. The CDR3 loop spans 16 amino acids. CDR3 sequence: CSVWMRTSGGLDEQFF. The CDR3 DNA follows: TGCAGCGTGTGGATGCGGACTAGCGGAGGGTTGGATGAGCAGTTCTTC.

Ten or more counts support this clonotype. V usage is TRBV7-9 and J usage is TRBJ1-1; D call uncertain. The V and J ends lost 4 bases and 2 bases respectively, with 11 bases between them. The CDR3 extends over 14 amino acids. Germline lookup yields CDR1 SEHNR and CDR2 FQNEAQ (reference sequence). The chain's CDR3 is CASSSFQTNTEAFF. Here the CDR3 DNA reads TGTGCCAGCAGCTCCTTTCAGACCAACACTGAAGCTTTCTTT.

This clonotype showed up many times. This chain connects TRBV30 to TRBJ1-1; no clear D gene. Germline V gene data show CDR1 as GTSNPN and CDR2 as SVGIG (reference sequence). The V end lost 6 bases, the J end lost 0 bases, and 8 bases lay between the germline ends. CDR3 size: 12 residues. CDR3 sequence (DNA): TGTGCCTGCGGGCCGTTGAACACTGAAGCTTTCTTT. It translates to CACGPLNTEAFF.

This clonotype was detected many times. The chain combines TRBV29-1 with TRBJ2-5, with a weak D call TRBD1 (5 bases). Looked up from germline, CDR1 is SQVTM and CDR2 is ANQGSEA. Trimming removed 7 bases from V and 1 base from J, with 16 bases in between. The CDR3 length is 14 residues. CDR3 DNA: TGCAGCGCTACAGGCCTTCTGGTCCAAGAGACCCAGTACTTC. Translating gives CSATGLLVQETQYF.

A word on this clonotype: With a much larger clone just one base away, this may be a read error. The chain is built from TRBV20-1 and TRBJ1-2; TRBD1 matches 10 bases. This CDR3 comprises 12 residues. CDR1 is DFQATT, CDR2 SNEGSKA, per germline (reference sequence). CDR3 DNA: TGCAGTGCTTGGGACAGGGGATATGGCTACGCCTTC. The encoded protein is CSAWDRGYGYAF.

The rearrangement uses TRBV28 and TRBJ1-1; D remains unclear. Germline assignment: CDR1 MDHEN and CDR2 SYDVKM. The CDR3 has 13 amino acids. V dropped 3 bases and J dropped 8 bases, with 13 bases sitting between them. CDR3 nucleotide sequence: TGTGCCAGCAGTTTTCAAAGGGCGCCCGAAGCTTTCTTT. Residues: CASSFQRAPEAFF.

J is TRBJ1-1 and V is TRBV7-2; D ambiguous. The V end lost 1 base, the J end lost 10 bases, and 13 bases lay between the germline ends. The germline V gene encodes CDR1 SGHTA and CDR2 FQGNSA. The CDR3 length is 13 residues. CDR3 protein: CASSLVERGTAFF. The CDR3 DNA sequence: TGTGCCAGCAGCTTAGTGGAACGAGGTACAGCTTTCTTT.

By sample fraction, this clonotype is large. The CDR3 loop is CASSPGRASYNEQFF. CDR3 sequence (DNA): TGCGCCAGCAGCCCCGGTCGCGCTTCCTACAATGAGCAGTTCTTC. The chain joins TRBV4-3 to TRBJ2-1; D gene uncertain. The V gene's germline CDR1 is LGHNA and CDR2 YSLEER. Trimming removed 4 bases from V and 1 base from J, with 11 bases in between. The CDR3 has 15 residues.

The CDR3 nucleotides read TGTGCCATCAGTGAGTCGACTATTCCGGGAAACACCATATATTTT. Translated, it gives CAISESTIPGNTIYF. V gene TRBV10-3 combines with J gene TRBJ1-3; D is unclear. V dropped 0 bases and J dropped 4 bases, with 10 bases sitting between them. Germline CDR1 is ENHRY and CDR2 is SYGVKD. The CDR3 length is 15 residues.

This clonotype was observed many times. Here the CDR3 DNA reads TGCGCCAGCAGCTTGGCCGGGACTTCGGGGGAAAAACTGTTTTTT. It is translated as CASSLAGTSGEKLFF. This rearrangement joins TRBV5-1 to TRBJ1-4; the D gene is possibly TRBD1 (5 bases). This CDR3 has 15 amino acids. Between the trimmed V and J ends, which lost 0 bases and 8 bases, there was a span of 14 bases. CDR1 SGHRS and CDR2 YFSETQ come from the germline V gene.

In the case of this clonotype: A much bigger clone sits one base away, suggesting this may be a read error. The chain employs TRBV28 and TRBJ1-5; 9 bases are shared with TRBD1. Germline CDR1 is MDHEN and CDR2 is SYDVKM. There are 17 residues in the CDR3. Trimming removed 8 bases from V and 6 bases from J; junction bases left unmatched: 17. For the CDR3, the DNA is TGTGCCAGCGGTCCTACAGGGGGCGCGGGAACTCGTCAGCCCCAGCATTTT. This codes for CASGPTGGAGTRQPQHF.

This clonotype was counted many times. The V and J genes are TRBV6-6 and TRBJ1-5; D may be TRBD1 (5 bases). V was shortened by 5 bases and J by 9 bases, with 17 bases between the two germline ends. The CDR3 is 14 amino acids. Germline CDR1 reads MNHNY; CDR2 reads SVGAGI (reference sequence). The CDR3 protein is CASSVTGTGVPQHF. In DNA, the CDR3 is TGTGCCAGCAGTGTCACCGGGACCGGGGTGCCCCAGCATTTT.

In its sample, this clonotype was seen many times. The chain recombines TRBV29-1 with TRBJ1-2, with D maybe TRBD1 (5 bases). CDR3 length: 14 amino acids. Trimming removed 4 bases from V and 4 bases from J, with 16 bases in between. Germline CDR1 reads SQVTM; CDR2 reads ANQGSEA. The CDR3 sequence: CSVALEGRVYGYTF. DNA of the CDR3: TGCAGCGTTGCGTTGGAGGGGAGGGTCTATGGCTACACCTTC.

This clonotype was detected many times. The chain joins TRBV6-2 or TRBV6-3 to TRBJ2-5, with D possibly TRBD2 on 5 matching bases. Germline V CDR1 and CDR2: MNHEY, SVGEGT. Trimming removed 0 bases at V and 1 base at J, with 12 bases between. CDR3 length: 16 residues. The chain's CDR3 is CASSYSGARGQETQYF. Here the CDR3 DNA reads TGTGCCAGCAGTTACTCCGGTGCTCGGGGCCAAGAGACCCAGTACTTC.

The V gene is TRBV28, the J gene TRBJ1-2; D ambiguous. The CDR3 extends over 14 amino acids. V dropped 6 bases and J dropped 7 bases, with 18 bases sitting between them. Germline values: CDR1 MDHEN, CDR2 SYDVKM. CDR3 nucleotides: TGTGCCAGCAGCCCCCCGGGCAGTCTCTCTGGCTACACCTTC. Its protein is CASSPPGSLSGYTF.

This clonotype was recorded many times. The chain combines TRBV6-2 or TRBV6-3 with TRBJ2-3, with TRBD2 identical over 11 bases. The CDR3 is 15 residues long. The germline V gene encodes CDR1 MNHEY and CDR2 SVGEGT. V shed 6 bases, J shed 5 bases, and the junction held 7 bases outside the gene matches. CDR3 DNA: TGTGCCAGCAGCTATAGCGGGGGGGGAGTAGATACGCAGTATTTT. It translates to CASSYSGGGVDTQYF.

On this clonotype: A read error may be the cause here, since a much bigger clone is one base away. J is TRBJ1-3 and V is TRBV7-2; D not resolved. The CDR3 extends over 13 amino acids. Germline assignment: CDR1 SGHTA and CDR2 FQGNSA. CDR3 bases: TGTGTCGACATCCCGTTCTCTGAAAACACCATATATTTT. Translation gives CVDIPFSENTIYF.

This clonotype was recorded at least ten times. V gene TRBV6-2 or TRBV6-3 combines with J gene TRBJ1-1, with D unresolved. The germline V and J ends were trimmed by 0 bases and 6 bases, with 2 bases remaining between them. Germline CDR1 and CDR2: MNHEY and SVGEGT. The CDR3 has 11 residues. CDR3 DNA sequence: TGTGCCAGCAGTTACTCGGCTGAAGCTTTCTTT. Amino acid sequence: CASSYSAEAFF.

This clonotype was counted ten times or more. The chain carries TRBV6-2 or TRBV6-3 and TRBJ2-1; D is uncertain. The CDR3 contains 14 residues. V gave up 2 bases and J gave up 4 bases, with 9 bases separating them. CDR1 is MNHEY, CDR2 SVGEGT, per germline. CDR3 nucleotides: TGTGCCAGCAGTTACGCGGCGGTATACAATGAGCAGTTCTTC. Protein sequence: CASSYAAVYNEQFF.

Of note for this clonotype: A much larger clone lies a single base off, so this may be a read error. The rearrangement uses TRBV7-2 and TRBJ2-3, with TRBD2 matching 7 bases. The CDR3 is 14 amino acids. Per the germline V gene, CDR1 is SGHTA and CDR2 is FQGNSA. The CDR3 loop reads CASSLTSVTNTQYF. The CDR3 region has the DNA TGTGCCAGCAGCTTAACTAGCGTCACAAATACGCAGTATTTT.

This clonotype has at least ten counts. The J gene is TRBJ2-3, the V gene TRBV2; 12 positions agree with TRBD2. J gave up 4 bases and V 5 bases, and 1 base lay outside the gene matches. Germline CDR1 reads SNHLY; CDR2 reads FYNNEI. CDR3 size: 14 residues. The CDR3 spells CASSPSGRADTQYF. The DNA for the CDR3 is TGTGCCAGCAGTCCTAGCGGGAGGGCAGATACGCAGTATTTT.

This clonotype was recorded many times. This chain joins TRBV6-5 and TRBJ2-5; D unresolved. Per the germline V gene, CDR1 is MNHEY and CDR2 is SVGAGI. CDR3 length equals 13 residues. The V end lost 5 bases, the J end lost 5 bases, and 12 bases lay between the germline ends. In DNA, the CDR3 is TGTGCCAGCAGTCACCAACCACGGGAGACCCAGTACTTC. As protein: CASSHQPRETQYF.

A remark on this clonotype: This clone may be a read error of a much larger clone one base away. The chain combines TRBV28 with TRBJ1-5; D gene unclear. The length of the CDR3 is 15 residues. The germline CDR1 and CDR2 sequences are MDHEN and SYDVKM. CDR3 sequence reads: CACSRAGGRDQPQHF. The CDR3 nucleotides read TGTGCCTGCAGCCGAGCGGGAGGTAGGGATCAGCCCCAGCATTTT.

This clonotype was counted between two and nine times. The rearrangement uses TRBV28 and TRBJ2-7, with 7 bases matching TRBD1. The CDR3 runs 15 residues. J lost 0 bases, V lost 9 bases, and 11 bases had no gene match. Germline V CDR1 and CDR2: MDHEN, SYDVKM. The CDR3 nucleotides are TGTGCCAGTTGTGCAGGGGGTGCCAGCTCCTACGAGCAGTACTTC. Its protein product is CASCAGGASSYEQYF.

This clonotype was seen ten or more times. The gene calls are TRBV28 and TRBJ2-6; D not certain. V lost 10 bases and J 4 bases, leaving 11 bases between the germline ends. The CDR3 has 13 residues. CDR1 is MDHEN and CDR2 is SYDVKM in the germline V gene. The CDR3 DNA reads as TGTGCCACCCGTGTAGGGGGGGCCAACGTCCTGACTTTC. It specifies CATRVGGANVLTF.

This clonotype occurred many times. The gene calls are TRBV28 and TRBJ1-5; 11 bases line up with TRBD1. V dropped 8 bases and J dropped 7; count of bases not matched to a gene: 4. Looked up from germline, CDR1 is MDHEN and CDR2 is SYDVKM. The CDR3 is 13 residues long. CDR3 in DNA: TGTGCCAGCGGACAGGGGGCATGGCAGCCCCAGCATTTT. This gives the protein CASGQGAWQPQHF. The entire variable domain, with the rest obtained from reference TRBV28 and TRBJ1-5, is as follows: DVKVTQSSRYLVKRTGEKVFLECVQDMDHENMFWYRQDPGLGLRLIYFSYDVKMKEKGDIPEGYSVSREKKERFSLILESASTNQTSMYLCASGQGAWQPQHFGDGTRLSIL.

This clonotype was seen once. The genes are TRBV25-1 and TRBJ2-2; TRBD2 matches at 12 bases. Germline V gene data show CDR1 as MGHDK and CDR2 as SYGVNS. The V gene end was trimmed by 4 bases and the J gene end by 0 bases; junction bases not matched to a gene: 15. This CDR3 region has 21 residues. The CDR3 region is CASSASDIRTSGNSNTGELFF. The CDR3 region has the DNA TGTGCCAGCAGTGCCTCGGATATCAGGACTAGCGGGAACTCGAACACCGGGGAGCTGTTTTTT.

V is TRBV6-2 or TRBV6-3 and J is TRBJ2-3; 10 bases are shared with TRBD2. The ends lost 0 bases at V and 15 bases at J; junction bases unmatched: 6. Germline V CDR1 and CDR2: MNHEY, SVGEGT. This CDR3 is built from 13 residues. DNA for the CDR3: TGTGCCAGCAGTTACTCGACTAGCGGGTTGGATTATTTT. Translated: CASSYSTSGLDYF.

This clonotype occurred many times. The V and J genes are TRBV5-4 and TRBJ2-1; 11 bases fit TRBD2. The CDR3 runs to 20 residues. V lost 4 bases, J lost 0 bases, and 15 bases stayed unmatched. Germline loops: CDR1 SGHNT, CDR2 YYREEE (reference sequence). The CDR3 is CASSPPPIAGGRSSYNEQFF. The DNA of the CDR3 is TGTGCCAGCAGCCCCCCCCCCATAGCGGGAGGGCGGAGCTCCTACAATGAGCAGTTCTTC.

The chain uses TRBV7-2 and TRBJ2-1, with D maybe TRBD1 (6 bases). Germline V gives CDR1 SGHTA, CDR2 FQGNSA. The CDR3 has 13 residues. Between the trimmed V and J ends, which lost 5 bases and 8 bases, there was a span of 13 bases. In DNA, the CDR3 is TGTGCCAGCAGCCTCAACAGGGAAGATGAGCAGTTCTTC. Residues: CASSLNREDEQFF.